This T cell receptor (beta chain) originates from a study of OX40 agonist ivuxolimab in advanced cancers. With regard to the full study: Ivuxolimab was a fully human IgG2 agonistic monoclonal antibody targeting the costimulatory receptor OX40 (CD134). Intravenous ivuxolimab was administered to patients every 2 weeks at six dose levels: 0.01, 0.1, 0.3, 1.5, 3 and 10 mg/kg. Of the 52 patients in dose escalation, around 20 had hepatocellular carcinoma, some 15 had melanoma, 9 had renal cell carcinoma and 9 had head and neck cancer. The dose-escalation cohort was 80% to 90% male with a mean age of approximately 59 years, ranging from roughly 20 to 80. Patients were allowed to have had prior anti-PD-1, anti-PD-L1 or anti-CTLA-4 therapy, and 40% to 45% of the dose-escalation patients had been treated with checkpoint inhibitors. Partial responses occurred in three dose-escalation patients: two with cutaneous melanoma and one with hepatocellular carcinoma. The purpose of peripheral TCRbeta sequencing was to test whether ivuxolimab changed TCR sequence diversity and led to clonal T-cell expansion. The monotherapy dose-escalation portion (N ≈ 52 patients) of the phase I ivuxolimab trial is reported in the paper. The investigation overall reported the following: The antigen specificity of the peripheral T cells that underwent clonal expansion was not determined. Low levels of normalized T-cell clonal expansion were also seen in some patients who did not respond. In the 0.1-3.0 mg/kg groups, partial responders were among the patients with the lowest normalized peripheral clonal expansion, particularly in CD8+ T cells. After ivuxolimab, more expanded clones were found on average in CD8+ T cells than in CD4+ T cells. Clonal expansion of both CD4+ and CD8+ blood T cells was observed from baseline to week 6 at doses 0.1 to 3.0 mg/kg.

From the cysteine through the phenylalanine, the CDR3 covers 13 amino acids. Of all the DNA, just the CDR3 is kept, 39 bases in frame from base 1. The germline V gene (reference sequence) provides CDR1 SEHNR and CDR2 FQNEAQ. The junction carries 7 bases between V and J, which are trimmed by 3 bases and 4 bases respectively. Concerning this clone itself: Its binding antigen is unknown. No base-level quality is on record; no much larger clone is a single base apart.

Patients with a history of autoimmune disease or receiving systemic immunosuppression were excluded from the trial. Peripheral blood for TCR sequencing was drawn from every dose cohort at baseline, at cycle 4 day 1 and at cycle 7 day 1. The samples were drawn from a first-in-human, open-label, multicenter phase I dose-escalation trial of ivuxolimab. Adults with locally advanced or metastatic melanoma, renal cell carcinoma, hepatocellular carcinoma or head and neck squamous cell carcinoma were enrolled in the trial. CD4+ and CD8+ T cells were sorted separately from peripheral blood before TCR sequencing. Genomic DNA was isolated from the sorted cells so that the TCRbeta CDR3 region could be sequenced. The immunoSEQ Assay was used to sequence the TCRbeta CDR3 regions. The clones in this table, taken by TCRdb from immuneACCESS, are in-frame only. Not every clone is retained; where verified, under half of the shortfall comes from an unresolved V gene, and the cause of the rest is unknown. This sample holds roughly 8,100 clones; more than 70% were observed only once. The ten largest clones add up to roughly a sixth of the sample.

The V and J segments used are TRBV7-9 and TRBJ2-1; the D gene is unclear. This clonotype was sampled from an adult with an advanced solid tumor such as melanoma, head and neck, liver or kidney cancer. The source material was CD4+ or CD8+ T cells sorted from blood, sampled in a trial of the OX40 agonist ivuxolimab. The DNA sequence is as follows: TGTGCCAGCAGCTTGGGCTCTTACAATGAGCAGTTCTTC. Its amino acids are CASSLGSYNEQFF.